This TCR beta chain was identified in a study of cytomegalovirus exposure and HLA in healthy donors. Regarding the study as a whole: Under in vitro conditions, a few CMV-associated chains were confirmed as specific for CMV antigens.

About this clone: Its specificity is unknown.

Each donor's status was that of a healthy bone marrow donor. The CDR3 contains 16 residues. Trimming took off 0 bases at V and 4 bases at J, with 14 bases between the two ends. Germline lookup yields CDR1 SGHRS and CDR2 YFSETQ. In the PCR, 60 Vbeta and 13 Jbeta primers were used. Assay: immunoSEQ multiplex PCR; the TCRdb copy retains only in-frame clones and omits some. The table has around 200,000 clones, roughly 72% seen once; the top ten hold 2% to 2.5%. The receptor was isolated from a woman aged 30 to 39 in good health and CMV-seropositive. This sequence joins TRBV5-1 and TRBJ1-5, with no clear D. The specimen sequenced was PBMCs. CDR3 sequence: CASSLAGVVGNQPQHF. CDR3 DNA sequence: TGCGCCAGCAGCTTGGCCGGAGTAGTTGGAAATCAGCCCCAGCATTTT.